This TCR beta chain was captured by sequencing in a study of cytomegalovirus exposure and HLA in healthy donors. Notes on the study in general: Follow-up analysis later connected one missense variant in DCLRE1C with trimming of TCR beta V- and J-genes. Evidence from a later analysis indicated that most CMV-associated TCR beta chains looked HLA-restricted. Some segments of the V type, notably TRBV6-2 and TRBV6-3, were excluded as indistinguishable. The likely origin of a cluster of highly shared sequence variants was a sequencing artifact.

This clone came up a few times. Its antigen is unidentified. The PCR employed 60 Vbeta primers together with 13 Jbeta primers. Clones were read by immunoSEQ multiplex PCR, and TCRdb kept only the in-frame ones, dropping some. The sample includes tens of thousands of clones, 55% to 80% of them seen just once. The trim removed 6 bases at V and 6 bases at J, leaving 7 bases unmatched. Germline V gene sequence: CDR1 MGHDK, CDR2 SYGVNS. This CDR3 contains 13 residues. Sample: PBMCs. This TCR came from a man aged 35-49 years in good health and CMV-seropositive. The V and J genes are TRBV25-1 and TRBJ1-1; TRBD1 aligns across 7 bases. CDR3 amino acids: CASRDTGTAEAFF. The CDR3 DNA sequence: TGTGCCAGCAGGGACACGGGGACAGCTGAAGCTTTCTTT.